This record concerns one T cell receptor (beta chain) sequence. The data derive from a study of blood T cell repertoires in COVID-19. Study at large: The cDNA or gDNA used as material had been derived from T cells, B-cell-depleted T cells, or PBMCs.

In the original analysis: Nucleated cell counts were estimated from reference gene primer amplification. TCRdb's copy holds only in-frame clones and misses some; the assay was immunoSEQ multiplex PCR. V and J calls and clone size follow that table, whereas D and trimming were derived from the DNA. The repertoire holds 75,000 to 100,000 clones, with 70% to 90% as singletons. CDR1 is SGHDT, CDR2 YYEEEE, per germline. Losses at the gene ends were 0 bases for V and 3 bases for J; bases not matched to a gene: 6. CDR3 length: 15 residues. The gene calls are TRBV5-6 and TRBJ2-7; 7 nucleotides match TRBD1. Source material: peripheral blood. This clonotype was obtained from a man of 80 years or more with acute or convalescent COVID-19. CDR3 sequence: CASSLVQGIFYEQYF. The DNA of the CDR3 is TGTGCCAGCAGCTTGGTACAGGGGATTTTCTACGAGCAGTACTTC.